This is a list of T cell receptor beta chains from one sample in a study of a mutant IDH1 vaccine in newly diagnosed glioma. The antigens of these receptors remain unknown. Assay: immunoSEQ multiplex PCR; the TCRdb copy retains only in-frame clones and omits some. The data show roughly 54,000 clones, approximately 80% seen once. Sequencing used PBMCs, obtained from a glioma patient whose treatment included an IDH1 peptide vaccine. The origin of the receptors is a man younger than 45 with glioma. Both conserved end residues are part of each CDR3. Fields, in order: J gene, clone size, D gene, V gene, CDR3 protein, CDR3 DNA. A D gene is named only where the DNA matches it firmly. Some rows mark clone size as missing; the rest say once, few, many or name a class of expanded clone.

TRBJ2-7 | NA | TRBD2 | TRBV7-8 | CASSLQSGGGPYEQYF | TGTGCCAGCAGCTTACAAAGCGGGGGGGGTCCCTACGAGCAGTACTTC
TRBJ2-1 | NA | NA | TRBV30 | CAWSEGTGLLEQFF | TGTGCCTGGAGTGAGGGGACCGGGCTTTTGGAGCAGTTCTTC
TRBJ2-2 | NA | TRBD2 | TRBV5-1 | CASSLTSGVTGELFF | TGCGCCAGCAGCTTGACTAGCGGGGTAACCGGGGAGCTGTTTTTT
TRBJ1-5 | NA | NA | TRBV5-1 | CASSWDANQPQHF | TGCGCCAGCAGCTGGGACGCAAATCAGCCCCAGCATTTT
TRBJ1-6 | NA | TRBD1 | TRBV30 | CAWSPGGNSPLHF | TGTGCCTGGAGTCCAGGGGGGAATTCACCCCTCCACTTT
TRBJ1-4 | few | NA | TRBV14 | CASSRQANEKLFF | TGTGCCAGCAGCCGACAGGCTAATGAAAAACTGTTTTTT
TRBJ1-4 | NA | TRBD1 | TRBV7-6 | CASSLVVGQGPRGEKLFF | TGTGCCAGCAGCCTAGTGGTGGGACAGGGCCCTCGGGGAGAAAAACTGTTTTTT
TRBJ2-3 | NA | TRBD2 | TRBV5-4 | CASSGLGSGTDTQYF | TGTGCCAGCAGCGGACTAGGGTCGGGCACAGATACGCAGTATTTT
TRBJ1-1 | few | NA | TRBV29-1 | CSVEGLAEAFF | TGCAGCGTAGAAGGGCTGGCTGAAGCTTTCTTT
TRBJ1-1 | NA | NA | TRBV27 | CASSPLWGSEAFF | TGTGCCAGCAGTCCTCTTTGGGGAAGTGAAGCTTTCTTT
TRBJ2-7 | NA | NA | TRBV7-9 | CASSFGRSSYEQYF | TGTGCCAGCAGCTTCGGACGTAGCTCCTACGAGCAGTACTTC
TRBJ2-1 | NA | NA | TRBV25-1 | CASSDFSGEQFF | TGTGCCAGCAGTGACTTTTCAGGGGAGCAGTTCTTC
TRBJ2-7 | NA | NA | TRBV7-9 | CASSFHEQYF | TGTGCCAGCAGTTTCCACGAGCAGTACTTC
TRBJ2-1 | NA | TRBD2 | TRBV4-1 | CASSRGLAGGLGEQFF | TGCGCCAGCAGCCGAGGGCTAGCGGGGGGGCTCGGGGAGCAGTTCTTC
TRBJ2-7 | NA | TRBD2 | TRBV6-6 | CASIRGTTNYEQYF | TGTGCCAGCATCCGGGGGACTACGAACTACGAGCAGTACTTC
TRBJ2-7 | NA | TRBD1 | TRBV19 | CASSFGQGFSYEQYF | TGTGCCAGTAGTTTCGGACAGGGGTTCTCCTACGAGCAGTACTTC
TRBJ2-7 | NA | NA | TRBV7-9 | CASSLTLRSPYEQYF | TGTGCCAGCAGCTTAACCCTACGATCCCCCTACGAGCAGTACTTC
TRBJ1-2 | NA | TRBD1 | TRBV5-4 | CASSLTNRDSGYTF | TGTGCCAGCAGCTTAACAAACCGGGACAGCGGCTACACCTTC
TRBJ1-5 | NA | TRBD1 | TRBV19 | CASSTRQGTTFLGNQPQHF | TGTGCCAGTAGTACACGACAGGGGACGACCTTCCTTGGCAATCAGCCCCAGCATTTT
TRBJ2-7 | NA | TRBD1 | TRBV5-4 | CASSFWAGGGEQYF | TGTGCCAGCAGCTTTTGGGCAGGGGGTGGGGAGCAGTACTTC
TRBJ1-2 | NA | NA | TRBV11-1 | CASSFQNYGYTF | TGTGCCAGCAGCTTCCAGAACTATGGCTACACCTTC
TRBJ2-1 | NA | NA | TRBV13 | CASSSRGGAEDEQFF | TGTGCCAGCAGCTCTCGAGGGGGGGCCGAGGATGAGCAGTTCTTC
TRBJ1-3 | NA | NA | TRBV9 | CASSLSWGSGNTIYF | TGTGCCAGCAGCCTCTCCTGGGGTTCGGGAAACACCATATATTTT
TRBJ1-1 | NA | NA | TRBV12-5 | CASGLFPLTVGNTEAFF | TGTGCTAGTGGTTTGTTCCCTCTGACAGTCGGGAACACTGAAGCTTTCTTT
TRBJ1-5 | NA | TRBD1 | TRBV7-9 | CASSLGTRQGYQPQHF | TGTGCCAGCAGCTTAGGAACGCGACAGGGGTATCAGCCCCAGCATTTT
TRBJ1-2 | NA | TRBD1 | TRBV19 | CASSIRQGGGYTF | TGTGCCAGTAGTATTCGACAGGGTGGTGGCTACACCTTC
TRBJ1-4 | NA | TRBD1 | TRBV7-6 | CASSLGQGALGEKLFF | TGTGCCAGCAGTCTAGGGCAGGGGGCGCTTGGAGAAAAACTGTTTTTT
TRBJ2-3 | NA | NA | TRBV5-6 | CASSPGLADTQYF | TGTGCCAGCAGCCCAGGACTGGCGGATACGCAGTATTTT
TRBJ1-1 | NA | NA | TRBV15 | CATRGGAAGQTEAFF | TGTGCCACCAGAGGGGGGGCGGCAGGGCAAACTGAAGCTTTCTTT
TRBJ1-1 | NA | NA | TRBV10-1 | CASSSSLGGTEAFF | TGCGCCAGCAGTTCTAGCTTAGGGGGCACTGAAGCTTTCTTT
TRBJ1-1 | NA | NA | TRBV29-1 | CSVEDAVNTEAFF | TGCAGCGTTGAAGACGCGGTGAACACTGAAGCTTTCTTT
TRBJ1-1 | few | NA | TRBV10-3 | CAIKGHLNTEAFF | TGTGCCATCAAGGGACATTTGAACACTGAAGCTTTCTTT
TRBJ2-1 | NA | NA | TRBV27 | CASTSPVHEQFF | TGTGCCAGCACTTCCCCCGTACATGAGCAGTTCTTC
TRBJ1-5 | NA | NA | TRBV19 | CASSSSDSNQPQHF | TGTGCCAGTAGTTCCAGCGATAGCAATCAGCCCCAGCATTTT
TRBJ1-1 | NA | TRBD1 | TRBV11-3 | CASSSGTGATEAFF | TGTGCCAGCAGCTCCGGGACAGGGGCAACTGAAGCTTTCTTT
TRBJ2-7 | once | NA | TRBV28 | CASSLGGSSYEQYF | TGTGCCAGCAGTTTAGGGGGGAGCTCCTACGAGCAGTACTTC
TRBJ2-7 | NA | NA | TRBV14 | CASSPLAVYEQYF | TGTGCCAGCAGCCCCCTGGCAGTCTACGAGCAGTACTTC
TRBJ2-6 | once | NA | TRBV5-1 | CASSLTTSGANVLTF | TGCGCCAGCAGCTTGACAACCTCTGGGGCCAACGTCCTGACTTTC
TRBJ2-5 | NA | NA | TRBV27 | CASSQLGWGRETQYF | TGTGCCAGCAGTCAACTTGGCTGGGGGCGAGAGACCCAGTACTTC
TRBJ1-5 | once | NA | TRBV11-3 | CASSRPTWDYSNQPQHF | TGTGCCAGCAGCCGCCCCACATGGGACTATAGCAATCAGCCCCAGCATTTT
TRBJ2-3 | NA | NA | TRBV7-8 | CASSFFKSDTQYF | TGTGCCAGCAGCTTCTTTAAGTCAGATACGCAGTATTTT
TRBJ1-1 | NA | NA | TRBV6-6 | CASSGRVEAFF | TGTGCCAGCAGTGGCAGGGTAGAAGCTTTCTTT
TRBJ1-2 | NA | TRBD1 | TRBV11-1 | CASSLDRGGPGYTF | TGTGCCAGCAGCTTGGACAGGGGCGGTCCAGGCTACACCTTC
TRBJ2-7 | NA | NA | TRBV18 | CASSPQSYEQYF | TGTGCCAGCTCACCTCAGAGCTACGAGCAGTACTTC
TRBJ2-1 | NA | NA | TRBV7-9 | CASSPPPVGLFYNEQFF | TGTGCCAGCAGCCCACCACCGGTAGGGCTGTTCTACAATGAGCAGTTCTTC
TRBJ1-5 | NA | NA | TRBV19 | CASSPWEQGLPQPQHF | TGTGCCAGTAGTCCCTGGGAACAGGGACTCCCTCAGCCCCAGCATTTT
TRBJ2-3 | NA | TRBD1 | TRBV10-1 | CASSAGTGATQYF | TGCGCCAGCAGTGCCGGGACAGGGGCTACGCAGTATTTT
TRBJ1-2 | NA | TRBD1 | TRBV2 | CASSVLQGNYGYTF | TGTGCCAGCAGTGTCCTACAGGGGAACTATGGCTACACCTTC
TRBJ2-7 | NA | TRBD2 | TRBV7-2 | CASSWGGYEQYF | TGTGCCAGCAGCTGGGGGGGATACGAGCAGTACTTC
TRBJ1-5 | NA | NA | TRBV19 | CASSIDSLGEGRVNQPQHF | TGTGCCAGTAGTATAGATTCCCTGGGCGAGGGGAGGGTCAATCAGCCCCAGCATTTT
TRBJ1-3 | NA | NA | TRBV23-1 | CASSPFAWSSGNTIYF | TGCGCCAGCAGCCCGTTTGCTTGGAGCTCTGGAAACACCATATATTTT